Below are 8 T cell receptor beta chains sequenced from a single sample in a study of blood T cell repertoires in COVID-19. This table comes from immunoSEQ multiplex PCR, and its TCRdb copy is limited to in-frame clones, with some not included. Of about 91,000 clones in the sample, roughly 91% were seen once. Sample: peripheral blood. The origin of the receptors is a woman over 75 with active COVID-19.

This clone has just one count. The chain carries TRBV6-5 and TRBJ1-1; a weak D match, TRBD1 (5 bases). Trimming took off 6 bases at V and 3 bases at J, with 11 bases between the two ends. Germline assignment: CDR1 MNHEY and CDR2 SVGAGI. The CDR3 runs 13 residues. The CDR3 region has the DNA TGTGCCAGCAGCAGATACAGGTACACTGAAGCTTTCTTT. Encoded protein: CASSRYRYTEAFF.

V is TRBV9 and J is TRBJ2-7, with 8 nucleotides matching TRBD1. V gave up 0 bases and J gave up 3 bases; unmatched junction bases: 5. Germline V gives CDR1 SGDLS, CDR2 YYNGEE. The CDR3 has 15 amino acids. DNA for the CDR3: TGTGCCAGCAGCGTAGCTGGAGACAGGGGCTACGAGCAGTACTTC. This codes for CASSVAGDRGYEQYF.

This chain links TRBV28 with TRBJ2-3; D perhaps matches TRBD2 (5 bases). The CDR3 extends over 10 amino acids. Germline-derived CDR1 and CDR2 are MDHEN and SYDVKM. V was pared by 8 bases and J by 8 bases, with 8 bases between. CDR3 sequence (DNA): TGTGCCAGCGCAGGAGGTACGCAGTATTTT. This gives the protein CASAGGTQYF.

The genes are TRBV4-1 and TRBJ2-3; TRBD2 aligns across 8 bases. The CDR3 spans 15 residues. The J segment lost 3 bases and the V segment lost 4 bases, leaving 6 bases of the junction unmatched. The germline CDR1 and CDR2 sequences are MGHRA and YSYEKL. The CDR3, as DNA: TGCGCCAGCAGCCTTAATGGACTAGCAACAGATACGCAGTATTTT. It yields the protein CASSLNGLATDTQYF.

The rearrangement uses TRBV29-1 and TRBJ2-1, with 10 bases that match TRBD2. The CDR3 has 17 residues. Trimming took 7 bases from V and 4 from J; bases not matched to a gene: 16. In germline, CDR1 is SQVTM, CDR2 ANQGSEA. The DNA for the CDR3 is TGCAGCGCCAGCGGGAGGGCGGCGGGGGGAAAATACAATGAGCAGTTCTTC. This codes for CSASGRAAGGKYNEQFF.

This clone was seen once. This rearrangement joins TRBV18 to TRBJ2-3; TRBD2 aligns across 9 bases. CDR1 and CDR2 (germline): KGHSH, LQKENI. There are 14 residues in the CDR3. V lost 6 bases and J lost 4; bases outside the gene matches: 5. The CDR3 here is CASSLAGSSDTQYF. The CDR3 coding sequence is TGTGCCAGCTCGCTAGCGGGATCGTCAGATACGCAGTATTTT.

V is TRBV28 and J is TRBJ1-1; D is undetermined. The CDR3 contains 13 residues. CDR1 is MDHEN and CDR2 is SYDVKM in the germline V gene. V dropped 5 bases and J dropped 1 base, with 8 bases sitting between them. The CDR3 DNA reads TGTGCCAGCAGTGGAACAGCGAACACTGAAGCTTTCTTT. Translation gives CASSGTANTEAFF.

The rearrangement links TRBV6-6 to TRBJ2-7; D may be TRBD2 (5 bases). This CDR3 comprises 15 residues. V gave up 0 bases and J gave up 4 bases, with 13 bases separating them. Germline V CDR1 and CDR2: MNHNY, SVGAGI (reference sequence). This CDR3 is CASSYSSSGSYEQYF. Written as DNA, the CDR3 is TGTGCCAGCAGTTACTCGAGTAGTGGGAGTTACGAGCAGTACTTC.